Described below is a single TCR beta chain sequence and its context. The target antigen is unknown. Genomic DNA, serving as template, underwent TCR beta VDJ and CDR3 profiling. TCRdb fed the reads into MiXCR, producing one record per CDR3 protein. The sample lists over 150,000 distinct CDR3 sequences; around 45% were seen once. This record comes from a study of CD8+CD57+ T cells in acquired aplastic anemia. Regarding the study as a whole: In common between the patients and the controls were twenty-nine CD8+ CDR3 sequences.

The V gene lost 4 bases and the J gene lost 1 base, with 10 bases spanning the gap. CDR1 is SNHLY and CDR2 is FYNNEI in the germline V gene. CDR3 size: 14 residues. The gene calls are TRBV2 and TRBJ2-5; D gene uncertain. The source is a human donor in good health. Specimen: sorted CD4+, CD8+, or CD8+CD57+ T cells (not recorded which) from PBMCs. CDR3 in amino acids: CASSGFRSQETQYF. The CDR3 bases are TGTGCCAGCAGTGGTTTCAGGAGCCAAGAGACCCAGTACTTC.